Here is one T cell receptor (beta chain) with its context. These data are taken from a study of monozygotic twins with inflammatory bowel disease. TCRdb reworked the 5' RACE reads into one entry per CDR3 protein, no DNA. Reported are 150,000 to 200,000 distinct CDR3 sequences; the ten largest clones contain approximately 7.4%. The V gene's germline CDR1 is ENHRY and CDR2 SYGVKD. The CDR3 loop spans 14 amino acids. The receptor comes from a human donor with ulcerative colitis or Crohn's disease, or a healthy co-twin of an affected twin (not recorded which). The rearrangement links TRBV10-3 to TRBJ1-1. The sample consisted of blood. The CDR3 sequence is CAISLRAGNTEAFF.